One TCR beta chain is described in this entry. Its matching antigen is unknown. This record comes from a study of cytomegalovirus exposure and HLA in healthy donors. About the study: Unique TCRs numbering about 87 million, obtained from HLA-typed donors, made up an early data release.

Study outcomes and limitations: The authors listed 150 to 200 TCR beta chains as cytomegalovirus-associated. Reports indicated that the classifier achieved high specificity and sensitivity in diagnosing cytomegalovirus status.

Use of 60 Vbeta and 13 Jbeta primers characterized the PCR. Sequencing was performed with immunoSEQ multiplex PCR; in TCRdb, only in-frame clones are kept and a portion is missing. The data show 150,000 to 200,000 clones, 76% seen once. CDR1 and CDR2 from the germline V gene are SGDLS and YYNGEE. The CDR3 consists of 13 residues. The J segment lost 7 bases and the V segment lost 7 bases, leaving 8 bases of the junction unmatched. The chain employs TRBV9 and TRBJ1-2, with 9 bases aligning to TRBD1. The clonotype was recovered from a woman between 25 and 40 years old in good health and CMV-seropositive. The sample comprised PBMCs. CDR3 protein: CASGGTGFGGYTF. The DNA for the CDR3 is TGTGCCAGCGGAGGGACAGGGTTTGGTGGCTACACCTTC.